Listed below are T cell receptor beta chains from one sample, sequenced in a study of blood T cell repertoires in COVID-19. Some clones are missing from TCRdb's copy, which holds only in-frame ones; the method was immunoSEQ multiplex PCR. In the table there are about 200,000 clones, roughly 90% of which are singletons. Sequences were obtained from peripheral blood. These receptors originate from an older woman with acute or convalescent COVID-19. The CDR3 runs from the conserved cysteine through the conserved F or W. D genes are given only for firm matches. A row's size may be missing; if present it is once, few, many or a size class.

j_call cdr3_length d_call v_call clone_size cdr3_nt cdr3_aa
TRBJ2-5 14 TRBD1 TRBV5-1 - TGCGCCAGCAGCTTGGCCGGGACAGGGGAGACCCAGTACTTC CASSLAGTGETQYF
TRBJ1-2 13 - TRBV25-1 - TGTGCCAGCAGTGCGTGGGGCGCGAATGGCTACACCTTC CASSAWGANGYTF
TRBJ2-2 15 TRBD1 TRBV6-2/TRBV6-3 - TGTGCCAGCAGTTACGAGACAGGGGACTCCCGGGAGCTGTTTTTT CASSYETGDSRELFF
TRBJ2-7 14 - TRBV5-1 - TGCGCCAGCAGCTTGGGCGAGGGAGCCTACGAGCAGTACTTC CASSLGEGAYEQYF
TRBJ1-1 12 - TRBV2 - TGTGCCAGCAGGGCAAGTAAACGTGAAGCTTTCTTT CASRASKREAFF
TRBJ1-4 16 - TRBV5-1 - TGCGCCAGCAGCTTCGGCAGGGGAACAACTAATGAAAAACTGTTTTTT CASSFGRGTTNEKLFF
TRBJ1-1 13 - TRBV5-1 once TGCGCCAGCAGCTTCCATGAGGGCACTGAAGCTTTCTTT CASSFHEGTEAFF
TRBJ1-3 15 TRBD1 TRBV7-6 - TGTGCCAGCAGCTTTCGACAGGGCTCTGGAAACACCATATATTTT CASSFRQGSGNTIYF
TRBJ2-2 15 - TRBV11-2 - TGTGCCAGCAGCTTGTCGACAGACTACACCGGGGAGCTGTTTTTT CASSLSTDYTGELFF
TRBJ1-1 14 TRBD1 TRBV5-1 - TGCGCCAGCAGCCCCCGGACAGGGAACACTGAAGCTTTCTTT CASSPRTGNTEAFF
TRBJ1-2 14 - TRBV6-2/TRBV6-3 - TGTGCCAGCAGTTCCGGGCCAGGGAACTATGGCTACACCTTC CASSSGPGNYGYTF
TRBJ2-7 15 - TRBV2 few TGTGCCAGCAGTGAGGAGCAGGGTCGTACCTACGAGCAGTACTTC CASSEEQGRTYEQYF
TRBJ1-1 10 - TRBV29-1 - TGCAGCGTTGTGCGGAATGAAGCTTTCTTT CSVVRNEAFF
TRBJ1-2 14 - TRBV7-2 once TGTGCCAGCAGCCCAAGGGGCACGAACTATGGCTACACCTTC CASSPRGTNYGYTF
TRBJ2-4 14 - TRBV7-2 - TGTGCCAGCAGCTTAGAACTAGCTCAGAACATTCAGTACTTC CASSLELAQNIQYF
TRBJ2-7 14 TRBD2 TRBV7-9 - TGTGCCAGCAGCTTCTGGCGGGGGACCTACGAGCAGTACTTC CASSFWRGTYEQYF
TRBJ1-4 14 TRBD1 TRBV10-2 - TGCGCCAGCAGTGAAAACAGGGGGGCCGGAAAACTGTTTTTT CASSENRGAGKLFF
TRBJ1-2 17 TRBD1 TRBV3-1/TRBV3-2 - TGTGCCAGCAGCCACCACCCGGACAGGACGAAACGGGGAGGCTACACCTTC CASSHHPDRTKRGGYTF
TRBJ2-3 17 TRBD2 TRBV5-1 - TGCGCCAGCAGCTTGACTAGCGGGAGGGCCAGGGGAGATACGCAGTATTTT CASSLTSGRARGDTQYF
TRBJ1-6 14 TRBD1 TRBV4-3 - TGCGCCAGCGCACAGGGGGCATTGGGTTCACCCCTCCACTTT CASAQGALGSPLHF
TRBJ2-2 16 TRBD2 TRBV6-2/TRBV6-3 - TGTGCCAGCAACCCACAGGGACTAGCCAGTACCGGGGAGCTGTTTTTT CASNPQGLASTGELFF
TRBJ2-7 15 TRBD2 TRBV5-6 - TGTGCCAGCAGCTTCAAGCGGGATCCCCCCTACGAGCAGTACTTC CASSFKRDPPYEQYF
TRBJ2-1 15 - TRBV4-3 - TGCGCCAGCAGCCAAGAAGCTGAGATCTACAATGAGCAGTTCTTC CASSQEAEIYNEQFF
TRBJ1-2 15 - TRBV5-6 once TGTGCCAGCAGCTCCCTCGGGGAGGGTAACTATGGCTACACCTTC CASSSLGEGNYGYTF
TRBJ2-3 15 TRBD2 TRBV15 - TGTGCCACCAGCTTAGGGGAGGGGAGGGGAGATACGCAGTATTTT CATSLGEGRGDTQYF
TRBJ2-7 17 - TRBV18 few TGTGCCAGCTCACCCACGTTTAGGGGGACACCAGGCTACGAGCAGTACTTC CASSPTFRGTPGYEQYF
TRBJ2-7 15 - TRBV5-1 - TGCGCCAGCAGCTTGGACGGGACGGGGGTGTTAGAGCAGTACTTC CASSLDGTGVLEQYF
TRBJ2-7 12 - TRBV5-1 - TGCGCCAGCAGCTCACAGGGTTACGAGCAGTACTTC CASSSQGYEQYF
TRBJ1-1 14 - TRBV15 - TGTGCCACCAGCAGAGATATATTGAACACTGAAGCTTTCTTT CATSRDILNTEAFF
TRBJ2-6 17 TRBD1 TRBV15 - TGTGCCACCAGCAGAGATAAGGGGGCGCTTGGGGCCAACGTCCTGACTTTC CATSRDKGALGANVLTF
TRBJ1-1 14 TRBD1 TRBV27 - TGTGCCAGCAGATCTCCGGGACAGTACACTGAAGCTTTCTTT CASRSPGQYTEAFF
TRBJ2-7 11 - TRBV20-1 few TGCAGTGCTAGCGGGTCCTACGAGCAGTACTTC CSASGSYEQYF
TRBJ2-7 13 TRBD1 TRBV7-2 - TGTGCCAGCAGCTTCGACAGGGGAGGCGAGCAGTACTTC CASSFDRGGEQYF
TRBJ2-3 16 - TRBV4-2 - TGTGCCAGCAGCCAAGAATGGGAGGCCTTTAAGGAGACGCAGTATTTT CASSQEWEAFKETQYF
TRBJ2-1 16 - TRBV6-4 - TGTGCCAGCAGTCCGAGGGTGGATAGCGCCTACAATGAGCAGTTCTTC CASSPRVDSAYNEQFF
TRBJ1-1 15 - TRBV4-1 - TGCGCCAGCAGCCAAGAGTACGCAGTTAACACTGAAGCTTTCTTT CASSQEYAVNTEAFF
TRBJ2-5 11 - TRBV3-1/TRBV3-2 - TGTGCCAGCAGCCAGGAGGAGACCCAGTACTTC CASSQEETQYF
TRBJ2-7 18 TRBD2 TRBV18 - TGTGCCAGCTCACCAACTAGAGTAGACAGCGGGAGAGGCTACGAGCAGTACTTC CASSPTRVDSGRGYEQYF
TRBJ1-1 15 TRBD1 TRBV2 - TGTGCCAGCTACCGGGACAGGGGTTTAGGTGTCTCGGCTTTCTTT CASYRDRGLGVSAFF
TRBJ1-2 12 - TRBV29-1 - TGCAGCGTTGTAGTCCCCCCCGCTTCCTACACCTTC CSVVVPPASYTF
TRBJ2-2 15 TRBD2 TRBV6-6 - TGTGCCAGCAGTTACGCGGGAGGGGGGACCGGGGAGCTGTTTTTT CASSYAGGGTGELFF
TRBJ1-3 16 - TRBV7-2 - TGTGCCAGCAGCTTGATAGGGGGACAAGGTGGAAACACCATATATTTT CASSLIGGQGGNTIYF
TRBJ2-5 14 TRBD1 TRBV29-1 - TGCAGCTCCCGGGACAGGGGGCAGGGAGAGACCCAGTACTTC CSSRDRGQGETQYF